This record concerns one T cell receptor (beta chain) sequence. The CDR3 has 12 amino acids. Germline loops: CDR1 SNHLY, CDR2 FYNNEI. Trimming shortened V by 11 bases and J by 8 bases, and 13 bases separated the two germline ends. The sample comes from a study of blood T cell repertoires in COVID-19. Study information: The analysed material was cDNA or gDNA that came from T cells, B-cell-depleted T cells, or PBMCs.

The table came from immunoSEQ multiplex PCR; TCRdb's copy has only in-frame clones and leaves some out. Of 150,000 to 200,000 clones listed, about 81% were seen once; the top ten hold roughly 19%. The sequencing input was peripheral blood. The receptor was derived from a woman aged 80 or over with acute or convalescent COVID-19. The J gene is TRBJ1-6, the V gene TRBV2; D may be TRBD1 (5 bases). CDR3 sequence (DNA): TGTGCCGGGGGGGTAGCCTATTCACCCCTCCACTTT. This sequence encodes CAGGVAYSPLHF.